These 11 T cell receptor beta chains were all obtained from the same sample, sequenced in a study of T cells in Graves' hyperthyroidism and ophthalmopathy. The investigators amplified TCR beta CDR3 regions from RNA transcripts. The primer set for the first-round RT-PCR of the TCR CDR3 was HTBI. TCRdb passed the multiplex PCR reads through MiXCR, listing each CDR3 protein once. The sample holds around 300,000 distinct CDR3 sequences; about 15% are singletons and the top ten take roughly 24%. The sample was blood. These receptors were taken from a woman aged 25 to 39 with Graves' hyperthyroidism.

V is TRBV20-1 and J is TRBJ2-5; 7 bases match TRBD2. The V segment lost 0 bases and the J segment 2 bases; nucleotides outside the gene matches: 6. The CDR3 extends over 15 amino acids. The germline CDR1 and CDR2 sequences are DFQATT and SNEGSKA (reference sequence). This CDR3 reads CSAREGSGSQETQYF. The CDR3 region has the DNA TGCAGTGCTAGAGAAGGTAGCGGGTCTCAAGAGACCCAGTACTTC.

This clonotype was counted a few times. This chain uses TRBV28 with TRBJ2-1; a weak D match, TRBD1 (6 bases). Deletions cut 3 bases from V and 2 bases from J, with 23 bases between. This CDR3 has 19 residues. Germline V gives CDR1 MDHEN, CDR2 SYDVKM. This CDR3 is CASSFPPPPGQLPYNEQFF. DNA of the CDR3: TGTGCCAGCAGTTTTCCCCCCCCTCCCGGACAGCTCCCCTACAATGAGCAGTTCTTC.

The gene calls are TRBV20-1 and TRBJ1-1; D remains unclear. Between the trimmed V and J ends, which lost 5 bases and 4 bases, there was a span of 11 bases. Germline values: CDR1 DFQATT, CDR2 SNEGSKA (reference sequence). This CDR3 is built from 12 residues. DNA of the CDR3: TGCAGTGCTCGACACTTGGGCACTGAAGCTTTCTTT. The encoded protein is CSARHLGTEAFF.

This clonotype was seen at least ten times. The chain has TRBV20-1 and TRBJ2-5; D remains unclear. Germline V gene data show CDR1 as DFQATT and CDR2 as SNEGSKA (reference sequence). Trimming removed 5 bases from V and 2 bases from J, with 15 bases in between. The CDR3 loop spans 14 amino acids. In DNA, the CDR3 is TGCAGTGCTGGAAGCGCGAAGATACAAGAGACCCAGTACTTC. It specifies CSAGSAKIQETQYF.

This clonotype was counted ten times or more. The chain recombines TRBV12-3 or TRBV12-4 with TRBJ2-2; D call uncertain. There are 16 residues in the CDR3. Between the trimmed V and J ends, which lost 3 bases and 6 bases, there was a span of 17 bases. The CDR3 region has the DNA TGTGCCAGCAGTTTGGTGGTAGGATTTCATCCCGGGGAGCTGTTTTTT. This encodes CASSLVVGFHPGELFF.

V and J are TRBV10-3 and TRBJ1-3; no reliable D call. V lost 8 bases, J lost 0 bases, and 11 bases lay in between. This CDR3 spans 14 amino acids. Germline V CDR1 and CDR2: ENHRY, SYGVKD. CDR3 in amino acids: CAISNLPSGNTIYF. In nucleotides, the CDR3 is TGTGCCATCTCTAACCTCCCCTCTGGAAACACCATATATTTT.

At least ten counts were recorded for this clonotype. The CDR3 nucleotides read TGTGCCAGCAGAATATACCAGGGGAACACCGGGGAGCTGTTTTTT. Amino acid sequence: CASRIYQGNTGELFF. The rearrangement uses TRBV28 and TRBJ2-2, with TRBD1 as a possible D gene (5 bases). Trimming pared 6 bases from V and 1 base from J, leaving 12 bases between. From germline, CDR1 is MDHEN and CDR2 SYDVKM. There are 15 residues in the CDR3.

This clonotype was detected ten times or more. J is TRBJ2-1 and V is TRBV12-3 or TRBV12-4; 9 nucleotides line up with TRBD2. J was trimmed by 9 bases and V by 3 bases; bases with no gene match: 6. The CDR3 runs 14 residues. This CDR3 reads CASSFGGRAGEQFF. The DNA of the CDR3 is TGTGCCAGCAGTTTCGGCGGGAGGGCCGGTGAGCAGTTCTTC.

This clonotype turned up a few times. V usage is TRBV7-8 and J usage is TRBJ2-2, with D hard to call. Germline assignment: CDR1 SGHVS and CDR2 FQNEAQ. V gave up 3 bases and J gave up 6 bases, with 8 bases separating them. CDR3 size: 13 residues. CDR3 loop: CASSFPSAGELFF. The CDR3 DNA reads TGTGCCAGCAGCTTCCCCAGCGCCGGGGAGCTGTTTTTT.

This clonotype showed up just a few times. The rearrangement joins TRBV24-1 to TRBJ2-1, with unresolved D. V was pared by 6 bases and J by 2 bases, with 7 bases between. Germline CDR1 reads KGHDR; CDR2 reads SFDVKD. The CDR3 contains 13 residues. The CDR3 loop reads CATSRGPYNEQFF. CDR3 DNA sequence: TGTGCCACCAGTAGAGGACCCTACAATGAGCAGTTCTTC.

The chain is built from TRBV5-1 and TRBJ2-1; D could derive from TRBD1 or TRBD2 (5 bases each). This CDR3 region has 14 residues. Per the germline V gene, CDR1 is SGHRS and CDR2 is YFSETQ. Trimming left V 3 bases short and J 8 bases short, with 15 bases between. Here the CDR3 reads CASSWVPVGDEQFF. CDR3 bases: TGCGCCAGCAGCTGGGTCCCCGTGGGGGATGAGCAGTTCTTC.